This T cell receptor beta chain was profiled in a study of CD8 T cells in ankylosing spondylitis. Study outcomes and limitations: For ankylosing spondylitis blood, a TCR beta motif of 8 or 9 highly homologous variants appeared characteristic. From matched ankylosing spondylitis synovial fluid, disease-linked clones were reportedly recovered at significantly enriched levels.

Quantitative 5'-RACE with molecular barcodes produced the TCR beta libraries. TCRdb independently ran MiXCR on the 5' RACE reads; one entry per CDR3 protein. In the table there are approximately 550,000 distinct CDR3 sequences, 12% of which are singletons. The sample holds a few counts of this clonotype. Antigen unknown. The CDR3 sequence is 16 residues long. Germline V gene data show CDR1 as DFQATT and CDR2 as SNEGSKA (reference sequence). The V gene end was trimmed by 2 bases and the J gene end by 4 bases; junction bases not matched to a gene: 11. Sequenced material: blood, either unsorted or a sorted T cell fraction (not recorded which). The chain employs TRBV20-1 and TRBJ2-3; 8 bases agree with TRBD2. The receptor was isolated from a male donor with ankylosing spondylitis. The CDR3 nucleotides read TGCAGTGCTAGAATGTCAGGAGCGGGAGACGCAGATACGCAGTATTTT. It codes for CSARMSGAGDADTQYF.